Listed here are 21 T cell receptor beta chains from one sample, sequenced in a study of blood T cell repertoires in COVID-19. Data came from immunoSEQ multiplex PCR; TCRdb stores just in-frame clones and leaves some out. Here the sample spans 430,000 or so clones, approximately 90% being singletons. Sequenced input: PBMCs or T cells enriched from blood (not recorded which). The origin of the receptors is a woman in her 40s who had recovered from COVID-19.

The chain joins TRBV7-9 to TRBJ2-7; the match to TRBD1 covers 7 bases. Germline V CDR1 and CDR2: SEHNR, FQNEAQ (reference sequence). V lost 4 bases, J lost 4 bases, and 7 bases stayed unmatched. The length of the CDR3 is 14 residues. Written as DNA, the CDR3 is TGTGCCAGCAGCTCCCACAGGGGATCGTACGAGCAGTACTTC. Its translation: CASSSHRGSYEQYF.

This clone was seen once. The chain recombines TRBV11-3 with TRBJ2-1; 10 bases are shared with TRBD1. CDR3 length: 17 residues. CDR1 and CDR2 (germline): SGHNT, YENEEA. V shed 1 base, J shed 8 bases, and the junction held 11 bases outside the gene matches. CDR3 DNA sequence: TGTGCCAGCAGCTTAGGCAGGGGACAGGGGATGTTGGATGAGCAGTTCTTC. It codes for CASSLGRGQGMLDEQFF.

A few counts support this clone. The chain recombines TRBV2 with TRBJ1-1; no firm D call. The CDR3 sequence is 13 residues long. The germline V and J ends were trimmed by 7 bases and 3 bases, with 12 bases remaining between them. CDR1 is SNHLY, CDR2 FYNNEI, per germline. The CDR3: CASNGGGYTEAFF. DNA of the CDR3: TGTGCCAGCAATGGCGGAGGGTACACTGAAGCTTTCTTT. The complete variable domain, with remaining parts taken from reference TRBV2 and TRBJ1-1, reads EPEVTQTPSHQVTQMGQEVILRCVPISNHLYFYWYRQILGQKVEFLVSFYNNEISEKSEIFDDQFSVERPDGSNFTLKIRSTKLEDSAMYFCASNGGGYTEAFFGQGTRLTVV.

The chain is built from TRBV13 and TRBJ2-1, with a tentative D call TRBD1 (5 bases). Per germline, CDR1 PRHDT and CDR2 FYEKMQ (reference sequence). The CDR3 is made up of 16 amino acids. V gave up 5 bases and J gave up 0 bases, with 14 bases separating them. Here the CDR3 reads CASSPPHRSSYNEQFF. In DNA, the CDR3 is TGTGCCAGCAGCCCCCCGCACAGGAGCTCCTACAATGAGCAGTTCTTC.

The chain is built from TRBV27 and TRBJ1-5; maybe TRBD1 (5 bases). This CDR3 has 15 residues. Germline V lookup: CDR1 MNHEY, CDR2 SMNVEV (reference sequence). With 8 bases removed from V and 6 bases from J, the gap between germline ends came to 20 bases. The CDR3 loop is CASSRLPGEGQPQHF. The CDR3 bases are TGTGCCAGCTCCAGGTTGCCGGGGGAGGGTCAGCCCCAGCATTTT.

The rearrangement uses TRBV19 and TRBJ2-7, with D unclear. Deletions cut 6 bases from V and 3 bases from J, with 18 bases between. Germline values: CDR1 LNHDA, CDR2 SQIVND (reference sequence). The CDR3 sequence is 15 residues long. The CDR3 DNA sequence: TGTGCCAGTAGCGAGATCAGTGTTGGGCTCTACGAGCAGTACTTC. It is translated as CASSEISVGLYEQYF.

This chain joins TRBV7-8 and TRBJ1-5, with TRBD1 identical over 7 bases. V was pared by 1 base and J by 1 base, with 1 base of the junction left unmatched. Germline loops: CDR1 SGHVS, CDR2 FQNEAQ. This CDR3 has 15 amino acids. CDR3 sequence (DNA): TGTGCCAGCAGCTTAGGGACAGGCAGCAATCAGCCCCAGCATTTT. This sequence encodes CASSLGTGSNQPQHF.

The chain uses TRBV11-2 and TRBJ1-4, with TRBD1 identical over 7 bases. After removal of 5 bases from V and 1 base from J, the junction contained 7 bases not matched to a gene. Per germline, CDR1 SGHAT and CDR2 FQNNGV. The CDR3 totals 16 residues. Here the CDR3 reads CASSPGRGRTNEKLFF. As DNA, the CDR3 is TGTGCCAGCAGCCCCGGGAGGGGGCGAACTAATGAAAAACTGTTTTTT.

CDR3 nucleotides: TGTGCCAGCAGCATAAGCTTATACGAGCAGTACTTC. It translates to CASSISLYEQYF. The rearrangement joins TRBV14 to TRBJ2-7; D ambiguous. This CDR3 spans 12 amino acids. Between the trimmed V and J ends, which lost 5 bases and 4 bases, there was a span of 9 bases. Looked up from germline, CDR1 is SGHDN and CDR2 is FVKESK. Full variable domain (remainder filled in from reference TRBV14 and TRBJ2-7): EAGVTQFPSHSVIEKGQTVTLRCDPISGHDNLYWYRRVMGKEIKFLLHFVKESKQDESGMPNNRFLAERTGGTYSTLKVQPAELEDSGVYFCASSISLYEQYFGPGTRLTVT.

The chain joins TRBV6-1 to TRBJ1-2, with unresolved D. V lost 3 bases and J 7 bases, leaving 18 bases between the germline ends. The CDR3 runs to 15 residues. Germline V CDR1 and CDR2: MNHNS, SASEGT. CDR3 in amino acids: CASSDAEGTVSGYTF. In DNA, the CDR3 is TGTGCCAGCAGTGATGCGGAGGGCACCGTCAGTGGCTACACCTTC.

The chain joins TRBV9 to TRBJ1-2; TRBD1 agrees at 10 bases. V lost 3 bases and J lost 5; bases outside the gene matches: 10. Germline values: CDR1 SGDLS, CDR2 YYNGEE. The CDR3 spans 16 residues. Here the CDR3 DNA reads TGTGCCAGCAGCGCCCGCGGGGACAGGGGAGGGTATGGCTACACCTTC. The encoded protein is CASSARGDRGGYGYTF.

J is TRBJ1-2 and V is TRBV19; 7 nucleotides match TRBD1. J gave up 0 bases and V 5 bases, and 6 bases lay outside the gene matches. The CDR3 extends over 15 amino acids. Germline V lookup: CDR1 LNHDA, CDR2 SQIVND (reference sequence). CDR3 in DNA: TGTGCCAGTAGTCTCTCGGGACAGCCTAACTATGGCTACACCTTC. Amino acids: CASSLSGQPNYGYTF. Supplemented by reference TRBV19 and TRBJ1-2, the full variable domain reads DGGITQSPKYLFRKEGQNVTLSCEQNLNHDAMYWYRQDPGQGLRLIYYSQIVNDFQKGDIAEGYSVSREKKESFPLTVTSAQKNPTAFYLCASSLSGQPNYGYTFGSGTRLTVV.

This chain connects TRBV7-2 to TRBJ1-2, with TRBD1 as a possible D gene (6 bases). Between the trimmed V and J ends, which lost 4 bases and 4 bases, there was a span of 19 bases. This CDR3 region has 16 residues. In germline, CDR1 is SGHTA, CDR2 FQGNSA. CDR3 region: CASSSVRDTEIYGYTF. In nucleotides, the CDR3 is TGTGCCAGCAGCTCAGTCCGGGACACGGAGATCTATGGCTACACCTTC.

The J gene is TRBJ1-6, the V gene TRBV5-4, with D perhaps TRBD1 (6 bases). Looked up from germline, CDR1 is SGHNT and CDR2 is YYREEE (reference sequence). Trimming took off 4 bases at V and 5 bases at J, with 13 bases between the two ends. CDR3 length: 15 amino acids. DNA of the CDR3: TGTGCCAGCAGCACCGGGGGGGGGCATAATTCACCCCTCCACTTT. This sequence encodes CASSTGGGHNSPLHF.

The V call is TRBV4-3, the J call TRBJ2-2, with 12 bases matching TRBD2. V trimming: 3 bases; J trimming: 3 bases; junction bases outside the gene matches: 14. From germline, CDR1 is LGHNA and CDR2 YSLEER. The CDR3 contains 20 residues. The DNA for the CDR3 is TGCGCCAGCAGCCAGGCTCTAGCGGGAGGGCCGACGGGCGACACCGGGGAGCTGTTTTTT. Residues: CASSQALAGGPTGDTGELFF.

The chain combines TRBV4-1 with TRBJ2-5; D is perhaps TRBD1 (6 bases). This CDR3 contains 16 residues. V was cut by 0 bases and J by 5 bases, with 16 bases left in between. The V gene's germline CDR1 is MGHRA and CDR2 YSYEKL. The DNA for the CDR3 is TGCGCCAGCAGCCAAGATCCGAACAGGGCCGGGGAGACCCAGTACTTC. It encodes CASSQDPNRAGETQYF.

This clone appeared once. V is TRBV4-1 and J is TRBJ2-5; D is unclear. V was shortened by 0 bases and J by 2 bases, with 10 bases between the two germline ends. Germline CDR1 and CDR2: MGHRA and YSYEKL. This CDR3 is built from 15 residues. The CDR3 DNA reads as TGCGCCAGCAGCCAAGACCAGACTCCACAAGAGACCCAGTACTTC. Translated, it gives CASSQDQTPQETQYF.

This rearrangement joins TRBV9 to TRBJ2-5; no clear D. Germline values: CDR1 SGDLS, CDR2 YYNGEE. The V end was cut by 0 bases, the J end by 4 bases, with 4 bases between. The length of the CDR3 is 12 residues. The CDR3 DNA reads as TGTGCCAGCAGCGTAGCGGGAGAGACCCAGTACTTC. Protein: CASSVAGETQYF.

V gene TRBV5-6 combines with J gene TRBJ2-7; D might be TRBD1 (5 bases). V lost 4 bases and J lost 0, with 11 bases in between. The CDR3 is made up of 14 amino acids. Germline CDR1 and CDR2: SGHDT and YYEEEE. For the CDR3, the DNA is TGTGCCAGCAGCCGGACACATATCTCCTACGAGCAGTACTTC. Translated: CASSRTHISYEQYF.

The CDR3 loop is CAWSSVAQPQHF. Written as DNA, the CDR3 is TGTGCCTGGAGCTCAGTCGCTCAGCCCCAGCATTTT. The V gene is TRBV30, the J gene TRBJ1-5; D is undetermined. Germline CDR1 and CDR2: GTSNPN and SVGIG (reference sequence). Trimming pared 3 bases from V and 6 bases from J, leaving 9 bases between. The length of the CDR3 is 12 residues.

V usage is TRBV12-3 or TRBV12-4 and J usage is TRBJ2-1; D unresolved. Trimming shortened V by 4 bases and J by 9 bases, and 10 bases separated the two germline ends. There are 12 residues in the CDR3. Written as DNA, the CDR3 is TGTGCCAGCAGTTACACATTTATTGAGCAGTTCTTC. Protein product: CASSYTFIEQFF.